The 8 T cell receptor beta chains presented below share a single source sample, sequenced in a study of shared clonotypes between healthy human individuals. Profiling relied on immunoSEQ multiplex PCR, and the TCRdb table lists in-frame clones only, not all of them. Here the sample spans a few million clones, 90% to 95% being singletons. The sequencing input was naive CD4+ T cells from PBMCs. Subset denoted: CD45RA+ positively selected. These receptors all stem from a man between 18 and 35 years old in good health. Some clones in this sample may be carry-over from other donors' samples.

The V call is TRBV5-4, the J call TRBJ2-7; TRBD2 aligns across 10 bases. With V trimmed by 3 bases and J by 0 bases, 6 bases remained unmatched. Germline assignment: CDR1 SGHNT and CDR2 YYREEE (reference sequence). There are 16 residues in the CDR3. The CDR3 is CASSSRTSGVSYEQYF. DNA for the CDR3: TGTGCCAGCAGCTCACGGACTAGCGGAGTCTCCTACGAGCAGTACTTC. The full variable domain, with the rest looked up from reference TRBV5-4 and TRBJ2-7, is ETGVTQSPTHLIKTRGQQVTLRCSSQSGHNTVSWYQQALGQGPQFIFQYYREEENGRGNFPPRFSGLQFPNYSSELNVNALELDDSALYLCASSSRTSGVSYEQYFGPGTRLTVT.

The CDR3 reads CATKQDEQFF. The CDR3 coding sequence is TGTGCCACGAAACAGGATGAGCAGTTCTTC. The chain couples TRBV2 to TRBJ2-1, with D possibly matching TRBD1 (5 bases). V lost 10 bases and J lost 8, with 9 bases in between. The CDR3 covers 10 residues. Germline CDR1 reads SNHLY; CDR2 reads FYNNEI.

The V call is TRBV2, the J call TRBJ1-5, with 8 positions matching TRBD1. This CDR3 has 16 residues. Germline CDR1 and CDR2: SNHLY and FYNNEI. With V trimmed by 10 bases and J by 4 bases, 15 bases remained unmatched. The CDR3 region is CATAPTGGAGNQPQHF. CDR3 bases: TGTGCCACCGCGCCCACAGGGGGGGCAGGGAATCAGCCCCAGCATTTT.

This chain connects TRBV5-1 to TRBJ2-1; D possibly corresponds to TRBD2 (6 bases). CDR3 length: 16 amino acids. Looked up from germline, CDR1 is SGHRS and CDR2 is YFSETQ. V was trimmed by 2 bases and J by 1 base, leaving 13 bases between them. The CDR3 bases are TGCGCCAGCAGCTTCATTCCGGGACTGTCCTACAATGAGCAGTTCTTC. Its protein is CASSFIPGLSYNEQFF.

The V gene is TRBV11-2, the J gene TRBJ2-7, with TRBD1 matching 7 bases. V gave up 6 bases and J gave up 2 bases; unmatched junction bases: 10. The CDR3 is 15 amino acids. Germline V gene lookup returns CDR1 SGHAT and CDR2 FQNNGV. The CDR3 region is CASRRPGQITYEQYF. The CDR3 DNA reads TGTGCCAGCAGACGACCGGGACAGATTACCTACGAGCAGTACTTC.

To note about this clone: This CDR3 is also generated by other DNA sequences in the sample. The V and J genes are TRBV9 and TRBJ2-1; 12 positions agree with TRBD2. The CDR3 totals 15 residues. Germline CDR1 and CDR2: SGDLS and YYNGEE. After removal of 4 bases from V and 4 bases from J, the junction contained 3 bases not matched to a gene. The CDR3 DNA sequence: TGTGCCAGCAGCACGGGACTAGCGGGTTACAATGAGCAGTTCTTC. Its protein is CASSTGLAGYNEQFF.

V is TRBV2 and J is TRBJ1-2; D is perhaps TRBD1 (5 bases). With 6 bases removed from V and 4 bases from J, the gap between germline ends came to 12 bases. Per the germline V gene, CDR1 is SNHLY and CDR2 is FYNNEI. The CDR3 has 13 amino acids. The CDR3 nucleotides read TGTGCCAGCAGGAAAGACAGTACCTATGGCTACACCTTC. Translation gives CASRKDSTYGYTF.

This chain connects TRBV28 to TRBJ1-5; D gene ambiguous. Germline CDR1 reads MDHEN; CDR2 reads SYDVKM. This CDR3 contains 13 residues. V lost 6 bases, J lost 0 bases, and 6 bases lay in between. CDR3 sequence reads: CASRDFSNQPQHF. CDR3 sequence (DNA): TGTGCCAGCAGGGACTTTAGCAATCAGCCCCAGCATTTT.